A selection of T cell receptor beta chains follows, all from one sample in a study of blood T cell repertoires in COVID-19. This table comes from immunoSEQ multiplex PCR, and its TCRdb copy is limited to in-frame clones, with some not included. Of about 240,000 clones listed, 82% are singletons. Input material: peripheral blood. The receptor source for this set is a woman in her 70s with acute or convalescent COVID-19. Both conserved end residues are part of each CDR3. Rows may omit the clone size; those that give it use once, few, many or a size class.

clone size: -
V gene: TRBV7-6
CDR3 protein: CASSLTGATGTQYF

clone size: -
V gene: TRBV5-4
CDR3 protein: CASSLESGGEGEQFF

clone size: -
V gene: TRBV3-1/TRBV3-2
CDR3 protein: CASSRASGGLEQYF

clone size: once
V gene: TRBV12-3/TRBV12-4
CDR3 protein: CASSPRTGGTQYF

clone size: -
V gene: TRBV19
CDR3 protein: CASSSQGRTGELFF

clone size: -
V gene: TRBV5-6
CDR3 protein: CASSAPIGEDEQYF

clone size: -
V gene: TRBV7-8
CDR3 protein: CASSWTRRQNQPQHF

clone size: -
V gene: TRBV24-1
CDR3 protein: CATSDPNRGNYGYTF

clone size: -
V gene: TRBV21-1
CDR3 protein: CASSKGETGTGANVLTF

clone size: many
V gene: TRBV18
CDR3 protein: CASSPRTSGGNTGELFF